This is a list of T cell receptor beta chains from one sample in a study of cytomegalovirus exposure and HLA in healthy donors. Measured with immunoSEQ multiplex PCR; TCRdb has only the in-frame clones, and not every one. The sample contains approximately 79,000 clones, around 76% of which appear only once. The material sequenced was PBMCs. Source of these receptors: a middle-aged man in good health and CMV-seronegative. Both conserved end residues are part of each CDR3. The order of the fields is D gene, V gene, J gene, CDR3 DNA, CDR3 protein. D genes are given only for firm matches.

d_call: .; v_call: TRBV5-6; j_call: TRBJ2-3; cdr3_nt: TGTGCCAGCAGCTTTTGGTCCGGGGCGGGGGATACGCAGTATTTT; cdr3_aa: CASSFWSGAGDTQYF
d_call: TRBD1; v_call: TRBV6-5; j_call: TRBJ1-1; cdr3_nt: TGTGCCAGCCCGGGACAGGGGGCCGTGGGTACTGAAGCTTTCTTT; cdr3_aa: CASPGQGAVGTEAFF
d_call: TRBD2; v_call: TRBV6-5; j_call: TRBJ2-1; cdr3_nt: TGTGCCAGCGCTTGGCGGGCTAGCGGGAATGGTGAGCAGTTCTTC; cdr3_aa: CASAWRASGNGEQFF
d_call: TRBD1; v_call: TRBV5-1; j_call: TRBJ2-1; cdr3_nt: TGCGCCAGCAGCTCCTCGGGACAGGGTATCTATGAGCAGTTCTTC; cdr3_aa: CASSSSGQGIYEQFF
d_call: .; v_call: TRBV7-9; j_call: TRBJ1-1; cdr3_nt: TGTGCCAGCAGCTTAGGGGGAGGAGCTTTCTTT; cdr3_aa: CASSLGGGAFF
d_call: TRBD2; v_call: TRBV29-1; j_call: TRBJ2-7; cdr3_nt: TGCAGCGTTGTGAGGCGGCTAGCGGGAGGATCCGGGGAGCAGTACTTC; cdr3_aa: CSVVRRLAGGSGEQYF
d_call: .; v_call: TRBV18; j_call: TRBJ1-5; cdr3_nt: TGTGCCAGCTCACCACCGGGGGGAAGTAGCAATCAGCCCCAGCATTTT; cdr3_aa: CASSPPGGSSNQPQHF
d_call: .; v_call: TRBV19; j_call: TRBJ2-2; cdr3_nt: TGTGCCACTAGAAAGGGGCAGGCTGGGGAGCTGTTTTTT; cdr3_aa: CATRKGQAGELFF
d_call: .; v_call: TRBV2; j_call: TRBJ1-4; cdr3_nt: TGTGCCAGCAGTGCCCGGGAAAAACTGTTTTTT; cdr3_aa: CASSAREKLFF
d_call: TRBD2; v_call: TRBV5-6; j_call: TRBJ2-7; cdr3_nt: TGTGCCAGCAGCCGGGAGGCGGGGCCCTACGAGCAGTACTTC; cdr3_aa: CASSREAGPYEQYF
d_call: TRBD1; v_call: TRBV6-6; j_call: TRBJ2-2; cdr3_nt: TGTGCCAGCAGGACAGGGTCGAACACCGGGGAGCTGTTTTTT; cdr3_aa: CASRTGSNTGELFF
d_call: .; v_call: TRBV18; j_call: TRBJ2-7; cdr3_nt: TGTGCCAGCTCTCCTAGGACAGCACGGGACGAGCAGTACTTC; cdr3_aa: CASSPRTARDEQYF
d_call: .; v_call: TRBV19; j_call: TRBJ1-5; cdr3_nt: TGTGCCTCCTTCGGTCGGCGGGACAATCAGCCCCAGCATTTT; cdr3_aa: CASFGRRDNQPQHF
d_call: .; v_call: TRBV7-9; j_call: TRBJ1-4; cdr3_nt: TGTGCCAGCAGGTCCTTAGCTGGTGAAAAACTGTTTTTT; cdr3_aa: CASRSLAGEKLFF
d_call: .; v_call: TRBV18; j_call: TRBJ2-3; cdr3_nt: TGTGCCAGCTCACCACCGGGCAGGGATACGCAGTATTTT; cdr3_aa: CASSPPGRDTQYF